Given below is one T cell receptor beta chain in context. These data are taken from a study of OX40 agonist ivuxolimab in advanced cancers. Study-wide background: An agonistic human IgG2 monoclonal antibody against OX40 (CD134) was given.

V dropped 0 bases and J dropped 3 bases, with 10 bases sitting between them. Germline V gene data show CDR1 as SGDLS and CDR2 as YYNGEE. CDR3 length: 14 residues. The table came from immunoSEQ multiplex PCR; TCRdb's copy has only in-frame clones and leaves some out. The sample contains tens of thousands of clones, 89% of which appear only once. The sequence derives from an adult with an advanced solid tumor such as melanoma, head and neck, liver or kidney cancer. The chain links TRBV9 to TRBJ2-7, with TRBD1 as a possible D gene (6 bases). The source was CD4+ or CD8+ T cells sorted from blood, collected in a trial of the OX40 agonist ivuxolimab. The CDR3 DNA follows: TGTGCCAGCAGCGTAGGATCAGGGGTCTACGAGCAGTACTTC. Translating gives CASSVGSGVYEQYF.